This TCR beta chain was captured in a study of blood T cell repertoires in COVID-19 (dated by TCRdb to 2019 to 2021). Regarding the complete study: Samples covering the acute and convalescent phases of COVID-19 were provided by collaborators in the United States, Italy and Spain. The dataset comprised deeply sampled blood TCRbeta repertoires from subjects exposed to, actively infected with, or recovered from COVID-19. The samples were drawn from the first 160 participants of the ongoing ImmuneRACE study and from under 1,500 subjects provided by 6 global collaborators. Sample metadata almost always included a de-identified subject ID, COVID-19 status, age in years and sex. The repertoires were made available in a free public database intended to serve as a resource for research on the immune response to SARS-CoV-2. The prospective study material was composed of cDNA or gDNA derived from T cells, B-cell-depleted T cells, or PBMCs. Where HLA class I and class II types were available, the types were taken from metadata supplied by the sample provider, not from assay-based typing.

General findings and caveats noted by the study authors: The quantity of clinical and demographic metadata differed by source and by participant and was supplied without curation.

Details on this clone: The antigen it recognizes is unknown. Base qualities are missing; no much larger clone stands one base away.

The CDR3, from cysteine to phenylalanine, totals 14 residues. The only DNA kept is the CDR3, 42 bases in frame from the first base. The germline V gene gives CDR1 as SGDLS and CDR2 as YYNGEE. The germline ends are 14 bases apart after V is trimmed by 2 bases and J by 6 bases. TCRbeta CDR3 regions were amplified from genomic DNA by means of the immunoSEQ Assay, a bias-controlled multiplex PCR. In the authors' own workflow: The number of nucleated cells in each sample was estimated by amplification of reference gene primers within the assay. Sequence reads were collapsed and filtered to measure the absolute abundance of every unique TCRbeta CDR3 rearrangement. Productive Simpson clonality was computed per sample as the square root of Simpson's diversity index over productive rearrangements. TCRdb retrieved this table from immuneACCESS and kept in-frame rearrangements only. Not all clones are present; in checked studies, unresolved V genes account for under half, and no reason is known for the remainder. That table is the source of V, J and clone size, and D and trimming were worked out from the DNA. This sample lists about 210,000 clones; 80% to 90% were detected once. The leading ten clones occupy 3% to 4% of the sample.

In the prospective study, participants were 18 to 89 years old, resided in approximately 22 geographic areas of the United States, and were enrolled through a virtual design. In the prospective study, participants were assigned to cohorts based on the clinical history participants reported in a screening survey and a study questionnaire. In the prospective study, mobile phlebotomists collected whole blood, serum and a nasopharyngeal or oropharyngeal swab from each participant. Prospective study participants could optionally give additional blood draws and questionnaires over an approximately two-month period. Prospective study blood samples were shipped either frozen or at room temperature before DNA extraction.

The sequence joins TRBV9 to TRBJ2-5; matching of 6 bases hints at TRBD2 as the D gene. This TCR was recovered from a woman aged 40 to 49 with acute COVID-19. Sequencing was performed on PBMCs or T cells enriched from blood (not recorded which). The CDR3 loop reads CASSVGGGAKTQYF. The base sequence is TGTGCCAGCAGCGTCGGGGGAGGAGCAAAGACCCAGTACTTC.